This T cell receptor (beta chain) was sequenced during a study of T cell repertoires in cytomegalovirus infection. Findings and limits, study-wide: In two of eight donors, the top clonotype was HLA-C-restricted CMV-specific.

From the reads, TCRdb called clonotypes with MiXCR, one entry per CDR3 protein. The sample consists of some 130,000 distinct CDR3 sequences, 24% of them appearing once. Trimming cost V 5 bases and J 4 bases, with 20 bases left between them. CDR3 size: 16 residues. The germline gives CDR1 SGHTA, CDR2 FQGNSA. Notes on this clonotype: Antigen: not known.

Source material: PBMCs, sequenced either directly or after in vitro stimulation (not recorded which). The TCR originated in a human donor in good health (CMV status not recorded). Some clones in this sample may be carry-over from other donors' samples. V usage is TRBV7-2 and J usage is TRBJ1-2, with D tentatively TRBD1 (5 bases). The CDR3 region is CASSLSRTKSFYGYTF. The CDR3 coding sequence is TGTGCCAGCAGCCTGAGCAGGACAAAATCGTTCTATGGCTACACCTTC.